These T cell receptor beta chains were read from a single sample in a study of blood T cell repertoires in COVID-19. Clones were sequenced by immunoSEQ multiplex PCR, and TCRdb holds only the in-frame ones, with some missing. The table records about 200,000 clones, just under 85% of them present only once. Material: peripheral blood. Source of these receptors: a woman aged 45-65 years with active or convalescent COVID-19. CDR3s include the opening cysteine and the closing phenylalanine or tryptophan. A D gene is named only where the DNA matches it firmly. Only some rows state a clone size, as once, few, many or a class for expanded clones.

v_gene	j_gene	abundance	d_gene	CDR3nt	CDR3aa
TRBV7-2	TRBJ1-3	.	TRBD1	TGTGCCAGCAGCTCGGACAGGGTCTTTGGAAACACCATATATTTT	CASSSDRVFGNTIYF
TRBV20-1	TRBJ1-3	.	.	TGCAGTGCTAGTCTAACAGGTGCTGGAAACACCATATATTTT	CSASLTGAGNTIYF
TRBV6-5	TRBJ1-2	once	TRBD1	TGTGCCAGCAGTCCCGGGACAGGCTATGGCTACACCTTC	CASSPGTGYGYTF
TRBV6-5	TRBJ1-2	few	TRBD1	TGTGCCAGCTACAGGGGCTTTAACTATGGCTACACCTTC	CASYRGFNYGYTF
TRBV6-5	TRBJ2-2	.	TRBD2	TGTGCCAGCAGACGGACTAGCGGGAGAACCGGGGAGCTGTTTTTT	CASRRTSGRTGELFF
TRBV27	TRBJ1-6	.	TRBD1	TGTGCCAGCAGTCTCCAGGGACAGTGGTCACCCCTCCACTTT	CASSLQGQWSPLHF
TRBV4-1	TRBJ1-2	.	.	TGCGCCAGCAGACCTACTCGAAACTCACGGGGAGTAGTGCACGGCTACACCTTC	CASRPTRNSRGVVHGYTF
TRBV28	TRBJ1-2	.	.	TGTGCCAGCAGTTTTTCCCCCGCTACAGTTAACTATGGCTACACCTTC	CASSFSPATVNYGYTF
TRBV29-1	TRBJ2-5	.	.	TGCAGCGTCGACAGGAGGTACCAAGAGACCCAGTACTTC	CSVDRRYQETQYF
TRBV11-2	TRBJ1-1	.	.	TGTGCCAGCAGTCGCCACCGGCGGGGAACTGAAGCTTTCTTT	CASSRHRRGTEAFF
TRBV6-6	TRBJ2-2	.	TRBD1	TGTGCCAGCAGAACCGGGACAGGGGGATTGACCGGGGAGCTGTTTTTT	CASRTGTGGLTGELFF
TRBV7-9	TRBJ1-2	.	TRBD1	TGTGCCAGCAGCTTAGACAGGGGGTTGTTGTACTATGGCTACACCTTC	CASSLDRGLLYYGYTF
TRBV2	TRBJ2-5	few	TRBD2	TGTGCCAGCAGCGCGATCGGGAGCGGGGGAGAGACCCAGTACTTC	CASSAIGSGGETQYF
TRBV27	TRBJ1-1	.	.	TGTGCCAGCAGTCTCGGGGGGGGGAACACTGAAGCTTTCTTT	CASSLGGGNTEAFF
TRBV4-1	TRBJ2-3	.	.	TGCGCCAGCAGCCAAGGCCGGGGGGCTGCGGGAGCCACAGATACGCAGTATTTT	CASSQGRGAAGATDTQYF
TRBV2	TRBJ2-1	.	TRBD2	TGTGCCAGCAGGGAAAGGACTAGCGGGGGGGCCGGTGAGCAGTTCTTC	CASRERTSGGAGEQFF
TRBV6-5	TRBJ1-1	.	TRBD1	TGTGCCAGCTTCCCCCCCACAGGGGGAGGGACTGAAGCTTTCTTT	CASFPPTGGGTEAFF
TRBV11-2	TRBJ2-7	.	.	TGTGCCAGCAGCTTAGAGGGTAGCGGTTACTACGAGCAGTACTTC	CASSLEGSGYYEQYF
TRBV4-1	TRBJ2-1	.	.	TGCGCCAGCAGCCAAGTTAAGGTAGCACGGGAGCAGTTCTTC	CASSQVKVAREQFF
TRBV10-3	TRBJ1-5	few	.	TGTGCCATCAGTGAGTCGGGCGGGTCCGAAACCCAGCCCCAGCATTTT	CAISESGGSETQPQHF
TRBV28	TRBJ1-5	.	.	TGTGCCAGCAGTTTTATAGTAAGTAGGCAGGGGCAGGGACAGCCCCAGCATTTT	CASSFIVSRQGQGQPQHF
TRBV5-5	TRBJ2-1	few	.	TGTGCCAGCAGCTTGTGGGCGGGGTTTGGCCCCTACAATGAGCAGTTCTTC	CASSLWAGFGPYNEQFF
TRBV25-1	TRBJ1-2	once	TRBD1	TGTGCCAGCCTACGGACAGGGGGGAATGGTGGCTACACCTTC	CASLRTGGNGGYTF
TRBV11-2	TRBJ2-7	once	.	TGTGCCAGCAGCTTAGAGAATAGCTCCTACGAGCAGTACTTC	CASSLENSSYEQYF
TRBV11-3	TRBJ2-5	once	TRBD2	TGTGCCAGCAGCTTAGGACTAGCGGGACAAGAGACCCAGTACTTC	CASSLGLAGQETQYF
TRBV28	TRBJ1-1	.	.	TGTGCCAGCATCACAATGAACACTGAAGCTTTCTTT	CASITMNTEAFF
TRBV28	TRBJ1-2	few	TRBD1	TGTGCCAGCAGTTTCGGGACAGGAGCCGGGAATGGCTACACCTTC	CASSFGTGAGNGYTF
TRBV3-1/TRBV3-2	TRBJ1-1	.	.	TGTGCCAGCAGCCAAGATATTCGGACCGGGATGAACACTGAAGCTTTCTTT	CASSQDIRTGMNTEAFF
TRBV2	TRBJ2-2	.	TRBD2	TGTGCCGGAGAGACTAGCCGGGCCGGGGAGCTGTTTTTT	CAGETSRAGELFF
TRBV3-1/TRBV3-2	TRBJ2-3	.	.	TGTGCCAGCAGCCAGTCTGCGGGGATGAATACGCAGTATTTT	CASSQSAGMNTQYF
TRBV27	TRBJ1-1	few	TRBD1	TGTGCCAGCAGTCGCCGGGACAGGGGGAACACTGAAGCTTTCTTT	CASSRRDRGNTEAFF
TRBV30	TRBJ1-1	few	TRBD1	TGTGCCTGGAGAGACAGGGAAGGTGAAGCTTTCTTT	CAWRDREGEAFF
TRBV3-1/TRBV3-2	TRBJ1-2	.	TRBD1	TGTGCCAGCAGCCTGGGACAGGGTACGGACTATGGCTACACCTTC	CASSLGQGTDYGYTF
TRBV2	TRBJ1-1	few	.	TGTGCCAGCAGAACCGGGACAATGAACACTGAAGCTTTCTTT	CASRTGTMNTEAFF
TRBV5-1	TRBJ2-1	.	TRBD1	TGCGCCAGCAGCTGGAACACCCCCGGGACAGGGGCCGGGGGTGAGCAGTTCTTC	CASSWNTPGTGAGGEQFF
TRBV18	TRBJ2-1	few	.	TGTGCCAGCTCACCACTCCCCGTGGTCGGTGAGCAGTTCTTC	CASSPLPVVGEQFF
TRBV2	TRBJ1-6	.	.	TGTGCCAGCAGTGAAGCTGCCGGGGGGGTCTCACCCCTCCACTTT	CASSEAAGGVSPLHF
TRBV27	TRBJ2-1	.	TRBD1	TGTGCCAGCAGTCGGACAGGGAACCCCCAGGGCGGCAATGAGCAGTTCTTC	CASSRTGNPQGGNEQFF
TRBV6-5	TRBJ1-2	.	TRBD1	TGTGCCAGCAGTCCCGACAGGGGCCGGAACTATGGCTACACCTTC	CASSPDRGRNYGYTF
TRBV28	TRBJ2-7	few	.	TGTGCCAGCAGTTTAAGGCTAGGTGCTACCTACGAGCAGTACTTC	CASSLRLGATYEQYF
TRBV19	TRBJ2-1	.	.	TGTGCCAGTAGTATGGTACTAAATGAGCAGTTCTTC	CASSMVLNEQFF
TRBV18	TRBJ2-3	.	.	TGTGCCAGCTCAGCACTAGAAGATACGCAGTATTTT	CASSALEDTQYF
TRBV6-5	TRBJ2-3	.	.	TGTGCCAGCAGGCAAGGCGGGATAGGCACAGATACGCAGTATTTT	CASRQGGIGTDTQYF
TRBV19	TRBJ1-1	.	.	TGTGCCAGTAGTCCCTTTCGTGTCGGACAGCAGAACACTGAAGCTTTCTTT	CASSPFRVGQQNTEAFF
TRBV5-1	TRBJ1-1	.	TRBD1	TGCGCCAGCAGCTTGGACGGGTCGGGACAGCGCCGCCCGAACACTGAAGCTTTCTTT	CASSLDGSGQRRPNTEAFF
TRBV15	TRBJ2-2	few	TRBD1	TGTGCCACCGACAGGGGCACCGGGGAGCTGTTTTTT	CATDRGTGELFF
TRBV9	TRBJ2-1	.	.	TGTGCCAGCAGCGCACTTAGTGGAGGGTTTGAGCATGAGCAGTTCTTC	CASSALSGGFEHEQFF
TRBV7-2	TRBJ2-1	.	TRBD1	TGTGCCAGCAGCCAATGGACAGGGGGCTGGGAGCAGTTCTTC	CASSQWTGGWEQFF
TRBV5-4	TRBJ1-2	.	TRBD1	TGTGCCAGCAGCTCCACCCGGGACAGGGGGTCGTTCGGCTACACCTTC	CASSSTRDRGSFGYTF
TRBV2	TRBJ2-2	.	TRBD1	TGTGCCAGCAGCGTGGACAGGGGAGGCACCGGGGAGCTGTTTTTT	CASSVDRGGTGELFF
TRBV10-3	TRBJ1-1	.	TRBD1	TGTGCCATCAGGGGACAGGGTTCCATGAACACTGAAGCTTTCTTT	CAIRGQGSMNTEAFF
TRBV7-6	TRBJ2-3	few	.	TGTGCCAGCAGCTTCTTAAGGGGGGGCCTTTTAGATACGCAGTATTTT	CASSFLRGGLLDTQYF
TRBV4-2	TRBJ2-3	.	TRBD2	TGTGCCAGCAGCCCCAAACCACTTCTAGCGGGGGTAGCTACAGATACGCAGTATTTT	CASSPKPLLAGVATDTQYF
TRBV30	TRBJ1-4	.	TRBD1	TGTGCCTGGAGTCGACAGGGGGAAAAACTGTTTTTT	CAWSRQGEKLFF
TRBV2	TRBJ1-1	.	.	TGTGCCAGCACGGTAAGAGGGAATATGAACACTGAAGCTTTCTTT	CASTVRGNMNTEAFF